The entry below describes one T cell receptor (beta chain). The entry originates in a study of radiotherapy plus CTLA-4 blockade in lung cancer. V lost 4 bases, J lost 7 bases, and 9 bases lay in between. The CDR3 loop spans 12 amino acids. Per the germline V gene, CDR1 is MNHNS and CDR2 is SASEGT. Sequencing used immunoSEQ multiplex PCR; TCRdb keeps in-frame clones, though not all of them. The data show tens of thousands of clones, around 77% seen once. The source material was peripheral blood, sampled from a patient treated with radiotherapy plus ipilimumab. This chain connects TRBV6-1 to TRBJ2-3; D gene uncertain. This receptor was taken from a human donor with non-small cell lung cancer who had stable disease on radiotherapy plus ipilimumab. Here the CDR3 DNA reads TGTGCCAGCAGTGCGGGTCCATATACGCAGTATTTT. Encoded protein: CASSAGPYTQYF.